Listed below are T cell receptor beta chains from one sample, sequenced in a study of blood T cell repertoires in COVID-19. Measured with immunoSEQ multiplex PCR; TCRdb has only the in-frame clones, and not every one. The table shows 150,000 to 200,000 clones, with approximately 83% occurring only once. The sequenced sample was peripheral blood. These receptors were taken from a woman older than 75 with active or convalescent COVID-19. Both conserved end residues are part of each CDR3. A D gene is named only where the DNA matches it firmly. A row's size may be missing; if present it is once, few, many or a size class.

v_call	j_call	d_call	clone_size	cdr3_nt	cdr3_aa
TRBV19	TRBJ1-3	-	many	TGTGCCAGTACCAGCTCTGGAAACACCATATATTTT	CASTSSGNTIYF
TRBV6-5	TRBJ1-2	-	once	TGTGCCAGCAGCCTAAGCCGGTCGGGGGGCTATGGCTACACCTTC	CASSLSRSGGYGYTF
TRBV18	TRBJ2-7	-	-	TGTGCCAGCTCACCGCCGGTCGCCCAGGGCCACGAGCAGTACTTC	CASSPPVAQGHEQYF
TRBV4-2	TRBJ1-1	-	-	TGTGCCAGCAGCCAAACCCACGGGAGGACTGAAGCTTTCTTT	CASSQTHGRTEAFF
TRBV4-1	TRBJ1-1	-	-	TGCGCCAGCAGCCTCCGCGGGACGGCGGTGGGAATGAACACTGAAGCTTTCTTT	CASSLRGTAVGMNTEAFF
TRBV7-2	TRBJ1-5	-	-	TGTGCCAGCAGCCCCCCGGGTAGCAATCAGCCCCAGCATTTT	CASSPPGSNQPQHF
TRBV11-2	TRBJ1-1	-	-	TGTGCCAGCAGCTTAGGAGGCGCAGGGGACAACACTGAAGCTTTCTTT	CASSLGGAGDNTEAFF
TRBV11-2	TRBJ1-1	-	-	TGTGCCAGCAGCTTAGGGGCGAAGACTGAAGCTTTCTTT	CASSLGAKTEAFF
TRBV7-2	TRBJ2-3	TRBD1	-	TGTGCCAGCAGCTCACGTGGACAGGGAGTGGATACGCAGTATTTT	CASSSRGQGVDTQYF
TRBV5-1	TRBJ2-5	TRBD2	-	TGCGCCAGCAGCTTGACCGGGACTAGCGGTAAAGAGACCCAGTACTTC	CASSLTGTSGKETQYF
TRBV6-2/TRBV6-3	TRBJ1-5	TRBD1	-	TGTGCCAGCAGTTACTCCCCGGACAGGGTTCAGCCCCAGCATTTT	CASSYSPDRVQPQHF
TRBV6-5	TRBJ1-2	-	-	TGTGCCAGCAGTTACTCGTCAGCCGGGGTCTATGGCTACACCTTC	CASSYSSAGVYGYTF
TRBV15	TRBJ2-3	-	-	TGTGCCACCAGCAGACCCTCTAGCATTGATACGCAGTATTTT	CATSRPSSIDTQYF
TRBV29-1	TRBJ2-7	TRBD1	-	TGCAGCGCACCGGGACAGGGGGCAGGGGAGCAGTACTTC	CSAPGQGAGEQYF
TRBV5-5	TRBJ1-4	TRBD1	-	TGTGCCAGCAGCTTGGGGACAGGGTCCTTAGGATTGTTTTTT	CASSLGTGSLGLFF
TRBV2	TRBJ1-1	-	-	TGTGCCAGCAGCGGAGAACTGAACACTGAAGCTTTCTTT	CASSGELNTEAFF
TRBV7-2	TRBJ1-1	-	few	TGTGCCAGCAGCTTTTCGAGGAACACTGAAGCTTTCTTT	CASSFSRNTEAFF
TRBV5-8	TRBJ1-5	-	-	TGTGCCAGCAGCTTCAGGGATAGAGAGTATCAGCCCCAGCATTTT	CASSFRDREYQPQHF
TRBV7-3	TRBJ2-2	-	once	TGTGCCAGCAGCTTAGGACTGACAACCGGGGAGCTGTTTTTT	CASSLGLTTGELFF
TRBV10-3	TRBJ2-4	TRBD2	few	TGTGCCATCAGTGCCTCACTAGCGGGGGGGCCATACGAAGCCAAAAACATTCAGTACTTC	CAISASLAGGPYEAKNIQYF
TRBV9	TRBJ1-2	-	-	TGTGCCAGCAGCGTAGGGGGGCCGTCGGTTAACTATGGCTACACCTTC	CASSVGGPSVNYGYTF
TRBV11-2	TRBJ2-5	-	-	TGTGCCAGCAGCTTAGATCGGGCTAGCCGGGAGACCCAGTACTTC	CASSLDRASRETQYF
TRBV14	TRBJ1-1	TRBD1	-	TGTGCCAGCACCAGACAGGGGAACACTGAAGCTTTCTTT	CASTRQGNTEAFF
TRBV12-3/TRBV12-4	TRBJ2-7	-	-	TGTGCCAGCAGGCCGGGATACTCCTACGAGCAGTACTTC	CASRPGYSYEQYF